The 13 T cell receptor beta chains below all came from one sample that was sequenced in a study of T cells in localized non-small cell lung cancer. Here immunoSEQ multiplex PCR was the method, and the copy in TCRdb shows in-frame clones only, minus some. The repertoire holds some 36,000 clones, with roughly 90% as singletons. This specimen was peripheral blood mononuclear cells, taken before any cancer treatment. All receptors derive from a male donor aged 60 or older with stage II lung adenocarcinoma.

J is TRBJ1-4 and V is TRBV15; D is uncertain. From germline, CDR1 is LNHNV and CDR2 YYDKDF (reference sequence). CDR3 size: 16 residues. Trimming shortened V by 0 bases and J by 6 bases, and 14 bases separated the two germline ends. The CDR3 is CATSRDLSPNYEKLFF. CDR3 bases: TGTGCCACCAGCAGAGATCTCAGCCCGAATTATGAAAAACTGTTTTTT.

This clone appeared once. The chain has TRBV6-6 and TRBJ1-2; the D gene is possibly TRBD1 (6 bases). V was pared by 3 bases and J by 3 bases, with 8 bases between. The germline gives CDR1 MNHNY, CDR2 SVGAGI (reference sequence). The CDR3 runs 13 residues. In DNA form, the CDR3 reads TGTGCCAGCAGTTATCCAGGGGACTATGGCTACACCTTC. Protein: CASSYPGDYGYTF.

This clone was picked up a small number of times. The V call is TRBV19, the J call TRBJ1-1; D gene uncertain. The V gene's germline CDR1 is LNHDA and CDR2 SQIVND (reference sequence). This CDR3 region has 12 residues. V lost 7 bases and J 3 bases, leaving 9 bases between the germline ends. The CDR3 spells CASIGGYTEAFF. The CDR3 nucleotides read TGTGCCAGTATAGGAGGTTACACTGAAGCTTTCTTT.

This chain joins TRBV6-6 and TRBJ1-1; maybe TRBD1 (6 bases). Germline CDR1 MNHNY, CDR2 SVGAGI (reference sequence). Trimming took off 4 bases at V and 0 bases at J, with 12 bases between the two ends. CDR3 length: 15 residues. The CDR3 loop is CASSSPTGLNTEAFF. The CDR3 DNA reads as TGTGCCAGCAGTTCCCCGACAGGCCTGAACACTGAAGCTTTCTTT.

This clone was picked up one time. The gene calls are TRBV6-5 and TRBJ2-1; either TRBD1 or TRBD2 may supply D (5 bases each). Trimming cost V 0 bases and J 0 bases, with 9 bases left between them. Looked up from germline, CDR1 is MNHEY and CDR2 is SVGAGI. The CDR3 contains 16 residues. CDR3 DNA: TGTGCCAGCAGTTACTCTGGGGGAAGCTCCTACAATGAGCAGTTCTTC. As protein: CASSYSGGSSYNEQFF.

This chain joins TRBV5-1 and TRBJ2-7; 9 nucleotides line up with TRBD2. Trimming took 7 bases from V and 9 from J; bases not matched to a gene: 11. The germline V gene has CDR1 SGHRS and CDR2 YFSETQ. CDR3 length equals 13 residues. CDR3 region: CASGGVAGASQYF. The CDR3 nucleotides are TGCGCCAGCGGGGGAGTAGCGGGAGCGTCGCAGTACTTC. The variable domain in full, with the rest retrieved from reference TRBV5-1 and TRBJ2-7, is KAGVTQTPRYLIKTRGQQVTLSCSPISGHRSVSWYQQTPGQGLQFLFEYFSETQRNKGNFPGRFSGRQFSNSRSEMNVSTLELGDSALYLCASGGVAGASQYFGPGTRLTVT.

The chain combines TRBV2 with TRBJ2-3; 7 nucleotides agree with TRBD1. Per germline, CDR1 SNHLY and CDR2 FYNNEI. V shed 7 bases, J shed 0 bases, and the junction held 7 bases outside the gene matches. This CDR3 contains 15 residues. In DNA, the CDR3 is TGTGCCAGCAAGGACAGGCCTCTGAGCACAGATACGCAGTATTTT. Amino acid sequence: CASKDRPLSTDTQYF.

This clone was counted once. CDR3 DNA: TGCAGCGTGAGGGCACCCGGGACAGAAGCTTTCTTT. Translation gives CSVRAPGTEAFF. The chain is built from TRBV29-1 and TRBJ1-1; tentative D call: TRBD1 (6 bases). V was pared by 6 bases and J by 8 bases, with 16 bases between. There are 12 residues in the CDR3. Per germline, CDR1 SQVTM and CDR2 ANQGSEA.

This chain uses TRBV30 with TRBJ1-4, with D possibly matching TRBD1 (6 bases). From germline, CDR1 is GTSNPN and CDR2 SVGIG (reference sequence). The CDR3 has 14 residues. V was clipped by 1 base and J by 8 bases, with 14 bases between them. The chain's CDR3 is CAWSEGGSGEKLFF. Written as DNA, the CDR3 is TGTGCCTGGAGTGAGGGGGGCTCGGGCGAAAAACTGTTTTTT.

The chain joins TRBV9 to TRBJ2-3; D unresolved. The CDR3 runs to 13 residues. Germline assignment: CDR1 SGDLS and CDR2 YYNGEE. V was cut by 0 bases and J by 10 bases, with 12 bases left in between. The DNA for the CDR3 is TGTGCCAGCAGCGTAGAGTCCCCGGACCCGCAGTATTTT. This codes for CASSVESPDPQYF.

The chain has TRBV6-1 and TRBJ2-7; D is possibly TRBD1 (5 bases). The CDR3 consists of 13 residues. V lost 8 bases to trimming and J lost 3 bases, with 14 bases between them. Germline V gene sequence: CDR1 MNHNS, CDR2 SASEGT. CDR3 nucleotides: TGTGCCAGCTCCCAGACAGACTTCTACGAGCAGTACTTC. Its translation is CASSQTDFYEQYF.

V is TRBV2 and J is TRBJ1-1, with D unresolved. Germline CDR1 is SNHLY and CDR2 is FYNNEI. This CDR3 comprises 14 residues. V shed 6 bases and J shed 4 bases, with 15 bases lying between them. In DNA form, the CDR3 reads TGTGCCAGCAGATTTCTTGATCTGGGCACTGAAGCTTTCTTT. Translation gives CASRFLDLGTEAFF.

The rearrangement links TRBV7-2 to TRBJ2-6; D is unresolved. In germline, CDR1 is SGHTA, CDR2 FQGNSA. The CDR3 runs 15 residues. V lost 1 base and J 0 bases, leaving 4 bases between the germline ends. The DNA for the CDR3 is TGTGCCAGCAGCTTAGGGGACTCTGGGGCCAACGTCCTGACTTTC. Translated, it gives CASSLGDSGANVLTF.